These 6 T cell receptor beta chains were all obtained from the same sample, sequenced in a study of blood T cell repertoires in COVID-19 (dated by TCRdb to the early 2020s). Receptor amplification or capture employed the immunoSEQ multiplex PCR assay. Here the immuneACCESS table is served through TCRdb, limited to in-frame sequences with V and J called. Missing clones are a known gap in these copies; in checked studies unresolved V genes cover under half, and the rest lacks a known reason. The sample contains roughly 120,000 clones, 80% to 85% of them found a single time. Together, the top ten hold 0.8% to 0.9% of the sample. Sequencing input: peripheral blood. These receptor sequences come from a woman aged 70-85 years with acute or convalescent COVID-19.

The chain joins TRBV7-6 to TRBJ2-5, with D possibly being TRBD1 (6 bases). CDR1 and CDR2 from the germline V gene are SGHVS and FNYEAQ. V was trimmed by 5 bases and J by 4 bases, leaving 23 bases between them. The CDR3 has 17 amino acids. The CDR3 DNA reads as TGTGCCAGCAGCCCCCCCTGGGACACCTCGGGGAGAGAGACCCAGTACTTC. It yields the protein CASSPPWDTSGRETQYF. Looking up the rest from reference TRBV7-6 and TRBJ2-5 gives the full variable domain: GAGVSQSPRYKVTKRGQDVALRCDPISGHVSLYWYRQALGQGPEFLTYFNYEAQQDKSGLPNDRFSAERPEGSISTLTIQRTEQRDSAMYRCASSPPWDTSGRETQYFGPGTRLLVL.

The chain combines TRBV4-1 with TRBJ1-1; tentative D call: TRBD1 (6 bases). This CDR3 region has 13 residues. Trimming removed 4 bases from V and 8 bases from J, with 14 bases in between. The germline V gene encodes CDR1 MGHRA and CDR2 YSYEKL. The CDR3 sequence is CASSPVNQGEAFF. Here the CDR3 DNA reads TGCGCCAGCAGCCCCGTGAACCAGGGGGAAGCTTTCTTT.

The chain carries TRBV21-1 and TRBJ2-7; the D call TRBD2 from the table was never checked on the DNA. TRBV21-1 is a documented pseudogene. The CDR3 consists of 12 residues. The CDR3 DNA reads as TGTGCCAGCAGCAAAGTGCTAAACGAGCAGTACTTC. As protein: CASSKVLNEQYF.

CDR3 coding DNA: TGCAGCGTTGAGAAGGTGGGAGGAGGACAGGGCAGAGATACGCAGTATTTT. It codes for CSVEKVGGGQGRDTQYF. V gene TRBV29-1 combines with J gene TRBJ2-3; 8 nucleotides agree with TRBD1. The CDR3 covers 17 residues. With V trimmed by 3 bases and J by 5 bases, 16 bases remained unmatched. Germline V gene sequence: CDR1 SQVTM, CDR2 ANQGSEA.

The V and J genes are TRBV2 and TRBJ2-3; D call uncertain. Germline V gene sequence: CDR1 SNHLY, CDR2 FYNNEI. The CDR3 extends over 15 amino acids. V lost 7 bases, J lost 0 bases, and 14 bases lay in between. In DNA form, the CDR3 reads TGTGCCAGCACCGTACGGCCGAGGAGCACAGATACGCAGTATTTT. It translates to CASTVRPRSTDTQYF.

This clone was recorded only once. This rearrangement joins TRBV7-8 to TRBJ1-2, with D unclear. This CDR3 region has 14 residues. Deletions cut 5 bases from V and 6 bases from J, with 16 bases between. Germline lookup yields CDR1 SGHVS and CDR2 FQNEAQ. CDR3 in amino acids: CASSPIGNLNGYTF. In DNA, the CDR3 is TGTGCCAGCAGCCCAATCGGGAACTTAAATGGCTACACCTTC.